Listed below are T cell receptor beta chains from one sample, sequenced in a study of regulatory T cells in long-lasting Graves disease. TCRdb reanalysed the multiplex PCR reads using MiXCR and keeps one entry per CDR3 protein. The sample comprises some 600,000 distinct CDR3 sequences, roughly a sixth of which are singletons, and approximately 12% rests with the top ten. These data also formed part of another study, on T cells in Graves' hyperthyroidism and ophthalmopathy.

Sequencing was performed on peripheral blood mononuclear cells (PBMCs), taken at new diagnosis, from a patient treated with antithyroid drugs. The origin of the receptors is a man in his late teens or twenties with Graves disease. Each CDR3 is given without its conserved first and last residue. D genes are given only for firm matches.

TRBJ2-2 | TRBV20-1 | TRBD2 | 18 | SAPTRSIAGGRLYTGELF
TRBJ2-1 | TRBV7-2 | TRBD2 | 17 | ASSLVGGSGRITYNEQF
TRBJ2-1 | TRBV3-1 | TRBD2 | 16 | ASSLRALLAGTGNEQF
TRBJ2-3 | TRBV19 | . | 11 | ASNGVPTDTQY
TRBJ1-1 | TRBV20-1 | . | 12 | SANLQGMNTEAF
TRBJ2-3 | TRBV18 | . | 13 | ASSPSGYGTDTQY
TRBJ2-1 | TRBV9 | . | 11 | ASSRHRDNEQF
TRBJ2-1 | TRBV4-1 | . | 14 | ASSQQTGFGFNEQF
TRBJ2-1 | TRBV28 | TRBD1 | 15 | ASSLSLGQGSYNEQF
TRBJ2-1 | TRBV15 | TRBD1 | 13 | VTSRGQGSYNEQF
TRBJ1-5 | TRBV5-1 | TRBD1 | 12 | ASSPDRVDQPQH
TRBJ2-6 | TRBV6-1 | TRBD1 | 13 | ASTGQGEGANVLT
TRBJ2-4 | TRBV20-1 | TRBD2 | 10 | SGTSGRKTQY
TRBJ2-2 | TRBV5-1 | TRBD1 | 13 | ATTGGGTTPGELF
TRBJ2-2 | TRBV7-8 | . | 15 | ASSLRLRGLDTGELF
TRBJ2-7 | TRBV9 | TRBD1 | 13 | ASSPQPGQGYEQY
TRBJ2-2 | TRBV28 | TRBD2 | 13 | ASSSSGAGSGELF
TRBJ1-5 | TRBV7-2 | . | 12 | ASSLRGRGQPQH
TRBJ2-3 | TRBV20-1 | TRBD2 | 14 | SARGTSGRFIDTQY
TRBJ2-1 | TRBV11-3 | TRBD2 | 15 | ASSLDEASGAYNEQF
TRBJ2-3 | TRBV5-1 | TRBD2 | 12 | ASSTSGSADTQY
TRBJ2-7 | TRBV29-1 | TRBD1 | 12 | SVEDTGVGGEQY
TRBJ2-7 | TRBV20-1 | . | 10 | SARAVGGEQY
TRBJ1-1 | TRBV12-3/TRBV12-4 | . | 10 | ASSRIQGEAF
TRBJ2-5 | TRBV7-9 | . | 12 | ASSPQGVGETQY
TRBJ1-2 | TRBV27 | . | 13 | ASSPSRNLNYGYT
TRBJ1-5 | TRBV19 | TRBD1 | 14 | ASSTPGQAPGQPQH
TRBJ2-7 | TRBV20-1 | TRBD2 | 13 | SARLAGGPPYEQY
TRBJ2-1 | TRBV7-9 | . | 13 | ASTSGGVPYNEQF
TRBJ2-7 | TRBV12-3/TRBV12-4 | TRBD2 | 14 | ASSSGLAGGSYEQY
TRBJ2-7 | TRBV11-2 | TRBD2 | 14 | ASSLAGLAGGYEQY
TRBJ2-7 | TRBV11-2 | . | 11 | ASSFSAYYEQY
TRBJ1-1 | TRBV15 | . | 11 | ATSIGNQAGAF
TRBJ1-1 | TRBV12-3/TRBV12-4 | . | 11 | ASILGIKAEAF
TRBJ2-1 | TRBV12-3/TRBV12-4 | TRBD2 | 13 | ASSPPGLAENEQF
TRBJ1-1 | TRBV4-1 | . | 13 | ASSQTQGGNTEAF
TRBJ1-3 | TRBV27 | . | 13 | ASSPGTQTGNTIY
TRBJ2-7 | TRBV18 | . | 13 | ASSPRDPHLYEQY
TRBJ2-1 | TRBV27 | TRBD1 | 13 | ASSRTGRLHNEQF
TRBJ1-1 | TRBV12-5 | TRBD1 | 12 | ASGQDRGLAEAF
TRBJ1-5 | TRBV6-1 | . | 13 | ASRKEPYSNQPQH
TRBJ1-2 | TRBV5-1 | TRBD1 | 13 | ASTREATGGYGYT
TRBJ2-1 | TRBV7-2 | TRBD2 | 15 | ASSLAVLAGSYNEQF
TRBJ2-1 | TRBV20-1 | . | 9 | SAREAGEQF
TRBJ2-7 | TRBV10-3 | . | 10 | AILTDSYEQY
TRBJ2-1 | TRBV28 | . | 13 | AIGVQSGLNNEQF
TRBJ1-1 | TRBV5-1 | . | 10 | ASSQDGASAF
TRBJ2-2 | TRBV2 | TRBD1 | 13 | ASTGTALSTGELF
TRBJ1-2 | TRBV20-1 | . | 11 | SARDKDIYGYT